The source of this T cell receptor (beta chain) is a study of cytomegalovirus exposure and HLA in healthy donors. The wider study: In an earlier analysis, 90 million to 120 million unique TCR beta sequences were found from about 179 million T cells. General study results and limits: There were some public TCRs occurring in many donors, but most TCR sequences were rare. The authors later found HLA-associated TCR beta chains more clonally expanded than equally common others.

A word on this clone: Its specificity is not known.

Vbeta (60) and Jbeta (13) primers were used in the PCR. The authors' processing: The authors later counted roughly 79 million unique TCR beta chains, 9.5 million to 13 million of them shared. Sequenced by immunoSEQ multiplex PCR; TCRdb stores in-frame clones only, minus some. V and J calls and clone size are given by that table; D and trimming were obtained from the DNA. The sample has some 54,000 clones, around 84% seen once; the top ten hold approximately 5.9%. V lost 7 bases, J lost 3 bases, and 9 bases lay in between. Germline V gives CDR1 LNHDA, CDR2 SQIVND (reference sequence). The CDR3 contains 13 residues.

The sequenced material came from PBMCs. The chain couples TRBV19 to TRBJ2-2; no firm D call. This TCR was sampled from a male donor in good health and CMV-seronegative. CDR3 region: CASIPEYTGELFF. The CDR3, as DNA: TGTGCCAGTATCCCCGAGTACACCGGGGAGCTGTTTTTT.